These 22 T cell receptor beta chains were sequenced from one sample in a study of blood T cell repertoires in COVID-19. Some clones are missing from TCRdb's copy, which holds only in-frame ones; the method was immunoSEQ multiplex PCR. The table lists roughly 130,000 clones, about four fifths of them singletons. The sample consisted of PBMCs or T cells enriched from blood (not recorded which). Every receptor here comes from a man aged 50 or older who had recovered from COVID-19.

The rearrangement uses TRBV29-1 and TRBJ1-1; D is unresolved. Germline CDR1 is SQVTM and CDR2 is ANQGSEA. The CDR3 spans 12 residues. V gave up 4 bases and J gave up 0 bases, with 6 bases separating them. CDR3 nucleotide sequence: TGCAGCGTTGTGAGGATGAACACTGAAGCTTTCTTT. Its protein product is CSVVRMNTEAFF. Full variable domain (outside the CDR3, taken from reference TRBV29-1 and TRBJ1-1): SAVISQKPSRDICQRGTSLTIQCQVDSQVTMMFWYRQQPGQSLTLIATANQGSEATYESGFVIDKFPISRPNLTFSTLTVSNMSPEDSSIYLCSVVRMNTEAFFGQGTRLTVV.

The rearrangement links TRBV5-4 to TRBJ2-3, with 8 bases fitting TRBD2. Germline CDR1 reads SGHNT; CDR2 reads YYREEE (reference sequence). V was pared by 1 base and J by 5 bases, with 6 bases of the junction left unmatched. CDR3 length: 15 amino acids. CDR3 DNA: TGTGCCAGCAGCTTGCAGGTCGGGGGGGGAGATACGCAGTATTTT. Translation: CASSLQVGGGDTQYF.

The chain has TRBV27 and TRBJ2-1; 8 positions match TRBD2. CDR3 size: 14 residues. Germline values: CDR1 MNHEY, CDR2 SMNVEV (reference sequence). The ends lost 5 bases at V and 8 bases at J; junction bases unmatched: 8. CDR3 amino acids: CASSPKTSADEQFF. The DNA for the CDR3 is TGTGCCAGCAGTCCCAAGACTAGCGCCGATGAGCAGTTCTTC.

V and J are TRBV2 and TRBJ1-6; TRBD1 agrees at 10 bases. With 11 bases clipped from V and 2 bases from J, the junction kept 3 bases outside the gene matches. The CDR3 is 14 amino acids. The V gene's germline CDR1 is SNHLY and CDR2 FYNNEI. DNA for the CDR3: TGTGCCGGACAGGGGGTGGCCTATAATTCACCCCTCCACTTT. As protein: CAGQGVAYNSPLHF.

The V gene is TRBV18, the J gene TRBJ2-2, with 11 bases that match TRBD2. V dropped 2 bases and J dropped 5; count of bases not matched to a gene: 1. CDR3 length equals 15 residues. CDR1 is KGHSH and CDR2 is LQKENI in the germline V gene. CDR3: CASSPRLAGTGELFF. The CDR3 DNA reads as TGTGCCAGCTCACCAAGACTAGCGGGGACCGGGGAGCTGTTTTTT.

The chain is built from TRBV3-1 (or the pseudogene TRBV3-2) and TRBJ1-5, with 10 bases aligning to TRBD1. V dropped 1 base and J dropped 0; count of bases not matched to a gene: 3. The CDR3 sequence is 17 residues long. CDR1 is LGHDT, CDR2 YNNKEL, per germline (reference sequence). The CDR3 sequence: CASSQVGTGDSNQPQHF. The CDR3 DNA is TGTGCCAGCAGCCAAGTTGGGACAGGGGATAGCAATCAGCCCCAGCATTTT.

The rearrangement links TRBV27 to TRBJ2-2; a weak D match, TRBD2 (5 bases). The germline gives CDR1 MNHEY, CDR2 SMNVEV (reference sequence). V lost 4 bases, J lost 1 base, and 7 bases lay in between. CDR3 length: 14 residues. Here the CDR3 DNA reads TGTGCCAGCAGTTACGGGATGAACACCGGGGAGCTGTTTTTT. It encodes CASSYGMNTGELFF.

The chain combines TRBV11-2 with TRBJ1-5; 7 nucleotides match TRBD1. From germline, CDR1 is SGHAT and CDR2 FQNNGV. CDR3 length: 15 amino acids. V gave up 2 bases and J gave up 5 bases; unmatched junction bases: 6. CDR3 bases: TGTGCCAGCAGCTTAACGAGGGACAGCTATCAGCCCCAGCATTTT. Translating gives CASSLTRDSYQPQHF.

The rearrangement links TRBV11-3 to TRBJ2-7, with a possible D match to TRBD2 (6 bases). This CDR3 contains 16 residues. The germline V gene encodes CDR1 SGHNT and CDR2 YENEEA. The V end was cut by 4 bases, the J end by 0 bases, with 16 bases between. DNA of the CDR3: TGTGCCAGCAGCTCGGACGGGACTCTTAGCTCCTACGAGCAGTACTTC. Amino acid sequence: CASSSDGTLSSYEQYF.

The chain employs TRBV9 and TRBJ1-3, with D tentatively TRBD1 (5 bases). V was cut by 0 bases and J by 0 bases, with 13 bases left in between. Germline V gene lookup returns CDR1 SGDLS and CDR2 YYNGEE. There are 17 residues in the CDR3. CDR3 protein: CASSVGGSESSGNTIYF. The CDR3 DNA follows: TGTGCCAGCAGCGTAGGGGGCAGCGAGAGCTCTGGAAACACCATATATTTT.

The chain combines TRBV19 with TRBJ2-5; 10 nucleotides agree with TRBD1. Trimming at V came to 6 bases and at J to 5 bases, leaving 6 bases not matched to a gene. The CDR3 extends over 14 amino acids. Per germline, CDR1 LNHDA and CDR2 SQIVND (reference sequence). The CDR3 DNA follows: TGTGCCAGTAGGAGACAGGGGGCTGTGGAGACCCAGTACTTC. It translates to CASRRQGAVETQYF.

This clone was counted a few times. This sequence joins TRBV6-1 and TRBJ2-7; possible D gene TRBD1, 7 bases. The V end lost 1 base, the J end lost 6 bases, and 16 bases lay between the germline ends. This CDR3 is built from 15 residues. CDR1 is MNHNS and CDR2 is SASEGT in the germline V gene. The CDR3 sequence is CASSEEEGAPSEQYF. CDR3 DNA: TGTGCCAGCAGTGAAGAGGAGGGGGCGCCTTCCGAGCAGTACTTC.

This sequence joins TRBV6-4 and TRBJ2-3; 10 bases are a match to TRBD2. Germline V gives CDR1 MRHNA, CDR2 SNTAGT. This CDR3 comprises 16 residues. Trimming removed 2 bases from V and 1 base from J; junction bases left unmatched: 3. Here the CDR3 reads CASSDESGGGTDTQYF. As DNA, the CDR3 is TGTGCCAGCAGTGACGAGAGCGGGGGGGGCACAGATACGCAGTATTTT.

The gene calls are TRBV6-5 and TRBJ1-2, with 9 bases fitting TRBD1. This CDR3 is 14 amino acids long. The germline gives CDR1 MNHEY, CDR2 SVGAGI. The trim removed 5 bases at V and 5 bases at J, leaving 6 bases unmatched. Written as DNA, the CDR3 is TGTGCCAGCAGTCCCCGGGACAGGGATTATGGCTACACCTTC. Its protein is CASSPRDRDYGYTF.

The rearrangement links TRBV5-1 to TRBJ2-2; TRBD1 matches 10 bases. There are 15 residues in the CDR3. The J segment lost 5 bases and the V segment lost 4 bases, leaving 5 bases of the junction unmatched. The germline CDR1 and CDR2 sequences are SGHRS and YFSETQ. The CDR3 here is CASSPPGQGTGELFF. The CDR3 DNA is TGCGCCAGCAGCCCACCGGGACAGGGGACCGGGGAGCTGTTTTTT.

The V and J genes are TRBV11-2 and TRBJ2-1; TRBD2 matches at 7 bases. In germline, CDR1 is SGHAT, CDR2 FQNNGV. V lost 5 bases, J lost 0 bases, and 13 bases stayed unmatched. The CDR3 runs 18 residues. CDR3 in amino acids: CASSPVGASGNSYNEQFF. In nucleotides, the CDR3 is TGTGCCAGCAGCCCAGTCGGGGCTAGCGGCAACTCCTACAATGAGCAGTTCTTC.

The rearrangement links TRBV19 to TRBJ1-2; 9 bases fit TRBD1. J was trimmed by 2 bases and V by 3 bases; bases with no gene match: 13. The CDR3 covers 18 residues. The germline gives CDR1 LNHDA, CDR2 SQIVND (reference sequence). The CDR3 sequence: CASSISRDRVLKNYGYTF. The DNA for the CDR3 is TGTGCCAGTAGTATTTCCCGGGACAGGGTCCTGAAAAACTATGGCTACACCTTC.

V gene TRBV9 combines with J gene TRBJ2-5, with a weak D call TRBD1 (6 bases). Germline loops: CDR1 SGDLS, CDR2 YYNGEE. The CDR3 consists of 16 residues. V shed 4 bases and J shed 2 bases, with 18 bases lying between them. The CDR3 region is CASSSIRGRGQETQYF. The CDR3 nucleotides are TGTGCCAGCAGCTCCATCCGGGGCAGGGGACAAGAGACCCAGTACTTC.

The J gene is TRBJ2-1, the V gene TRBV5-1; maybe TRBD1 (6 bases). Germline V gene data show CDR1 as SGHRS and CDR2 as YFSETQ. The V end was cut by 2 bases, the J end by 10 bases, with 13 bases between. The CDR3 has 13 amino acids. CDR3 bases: TGCGCCAGCAGCTTATGGACAGCCGAAGAGCAGTTCTTC. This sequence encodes CASSLWTAEEQFF.

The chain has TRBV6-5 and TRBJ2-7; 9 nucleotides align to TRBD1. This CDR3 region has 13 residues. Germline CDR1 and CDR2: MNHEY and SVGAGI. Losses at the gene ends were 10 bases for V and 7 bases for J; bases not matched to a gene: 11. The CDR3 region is CATSTGGIAEQYF. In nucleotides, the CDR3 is TGTGCCACCTCGACAGGGGGGATCGCGGAGCAGTACTTC.

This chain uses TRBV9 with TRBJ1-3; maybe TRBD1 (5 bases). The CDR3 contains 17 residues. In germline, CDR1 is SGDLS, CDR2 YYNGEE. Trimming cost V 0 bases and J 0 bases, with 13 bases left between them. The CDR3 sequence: CASSVGRTPYSGNTIYF. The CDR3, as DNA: TGTGCCAGCAGCGTAGGCAGGACACCATACTCTGGAAACACCATATATTTT.

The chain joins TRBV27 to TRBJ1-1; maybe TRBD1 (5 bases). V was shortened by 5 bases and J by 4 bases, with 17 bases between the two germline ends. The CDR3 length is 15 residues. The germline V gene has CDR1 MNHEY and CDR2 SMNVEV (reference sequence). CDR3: CASSHFGGALTEAFF. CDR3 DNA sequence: TGTGCCAGCAGTCACTTCGGGGGTGCCCTCACTGAAGCTTTCTTT.